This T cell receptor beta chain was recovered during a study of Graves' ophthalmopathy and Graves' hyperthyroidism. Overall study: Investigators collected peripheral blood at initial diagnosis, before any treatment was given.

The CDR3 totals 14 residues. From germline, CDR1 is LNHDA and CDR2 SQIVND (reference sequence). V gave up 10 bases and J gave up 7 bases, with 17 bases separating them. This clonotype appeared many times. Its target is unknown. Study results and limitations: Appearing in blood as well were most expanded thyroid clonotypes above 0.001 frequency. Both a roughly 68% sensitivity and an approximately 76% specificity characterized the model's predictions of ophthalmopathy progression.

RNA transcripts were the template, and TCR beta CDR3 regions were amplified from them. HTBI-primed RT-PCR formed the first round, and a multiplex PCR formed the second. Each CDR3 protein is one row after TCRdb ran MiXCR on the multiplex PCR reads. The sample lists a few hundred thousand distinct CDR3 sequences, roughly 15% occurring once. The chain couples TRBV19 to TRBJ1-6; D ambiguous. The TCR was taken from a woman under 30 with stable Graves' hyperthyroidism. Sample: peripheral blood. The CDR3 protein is CATSKRHGNSPLHF. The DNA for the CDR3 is TGTGCCACTTCAAAGAGGCACGGGAATTCACCCCTCCACTTT.